Each of the 29 T cell receptor beta chains below was sequenced from the same sample in a study of spatial heterogeneity in lung cancer. Stated time point: sample taken at primary tumor resection. TCRdb processed the 5' RACE reads anew with MiXCR; each CDR3 protein has one entry. This sample has 9,500 to 12,000 distinct CDR3 sequences, with approximately 6.3% found just once. Source: PBMCs, taken at surgery. The receptor source for this set is a male donor with early-stage non-small cell lung cancer.

This clonotype was found a few times. The chain recombines TRBV3-1 with TRBJ2-5; 8 bases match TRBD2. The junction had 3 bases not matched to a gene; V was cut back by 6 bases and J by 3 bases. From germline, CDR1 is LGHDT and CDR2 YNNKEL (reference sequence). The CDR3 contains 13 residues. The CDR3 protein is CASSQTSEETQYF. CDR3 sequence (DNA): TGTGCCAGCAGTCAGACTAGCGAAGAGACCCAGTACTTC.

The rearrangement joins TRBV9 to TRBJ2-3; TRBD2 agrees at 12 bases. Germline CDR1 is SGDLS and CDR2 is YYNGEE. CDR3 length: 17 residues. The V segment lost 4 bases and the J segment 0 bases; nucleotides outside the gene matches: 6. CDR3 coding DNA: TGTGCCAGCAGCCCCGGGACTAGCGGGTTTAGCACAGATACGCAGTATTTT. Protein sequence: CASSPGTSGFSTDTQYF.

This clonotype occurred many times. The chain has TRBV5-1 and TRBJ2-5; TRBD2 aligns across 11 bases. CDR3 length: 15 amino acids. CDR1 is SGHRS and CDR2 is YFSETQ in the germline V gene. The V segment lost 3 bases and the J segment 12 bases; nucleotides outside the gene matches: 13. The CDR3 is CASSSIPGLAVGEYF. The CDR3 region has the DNA TGCGCCAGCAGCTCAATTCCGGGACTAGCGGTCGGGGAGTACTTC.

This clonotype occurred many times. The chain has TRBV11-3 and TRBJ1-2; 7 nucleotides match TRBD1. V shed 2 bases, J shed 5 bases, and the junction held 8 bases outside the gene matches. The CDR3 totals 15 residues. CDR1 is SGHNT and CDR2 is YENEEA in the germline V gene. This CDR3 reads CASSLPWDRAYGYTF. In nucleotides, the CDR3 is TGTGCCAGCAGCTTACCCTGGGACAGAGCTTATGGCTACACCTTC. Full variable domain (remainder filled in from reference TRBV11-3 and TRBJ1-2): EAGVVQSPRYKIIEKKQPVAFWCNPISGHNTLYWYLQNLGQGPELLIRYENEEAVDDSQLPKDRFSAERLKGVDSTLKIQPAELGDSAVYLCASSLPWDRAYGYTFGSGTRLTVV.

This clonotype is medium-sized (0.01 to 0.1%) within its sample. V and J are TRBV29-1 and TRBJ2-6; TRBD1 might be the D (5 bases). CDR1 SQVTM and CDR2 ANQGSEA come from the germline V gene. The CDR3 extends over 14 amino acids. V was cut by 4 bases and J by 1 base, with 8 bases left in between. The chain's CDR3 is CSVGQGSGANVLTF. CDR3 in DNA: TGCAGCGTTGGCCAGGGATCTGGGGCCAACGTCCTGACTTTC.

This clonotype was seen at least ten times. V is TRBV20-1 and J is TRBJ2-1; 7 bases are a match to TRBD2. Germline V gene sequence: CDR1 DFQATT, CDR2 SNEGSKA (reference sequence). This CDR3 comprises 14 residues. The ends lost 1 base at V and 4 bases at J; junction bases unmatched: 4. DNA for the CDR3: TGCAGTGCTAGAGCGGGGGGAGGTTACAATGAGCAGTTCTTC. Its protein product is CSARAGGGYNEQFF.

This clonotype has at least ten counts. J is TRBJ2-2 and V is TRBV5-1; weak D call: TRBD1 (6 bases). The CDR3 has 16 residues. In germline, CDR1 is SGHRS, CDR2 YFSETQ. V was pared by 4 bases and J by 0 bases, with 13 bases between. The CDR3 sequence: CASSATGTPNTGELFF. DNA for the CDR3: TGCGCCAGCAGCGCCACCGGGACACCGAACACCGGGGAGCTGTTTTTT.

CDR3 nucleotides: TGTGCCAGCAGTGAGGACAGCCAAGAGACCCAGTACTTC. Its translation: CASSEDSQETQYF. The chain is built from TRBV6-6 and TRBJ2-5; weak D call: TRBD1 (6 bases). This CDR3 has 13 amino acids. Germline V CDR1 and CDR2: MNHNY, SVGAGI (reference sequence). V was pared by 5 bases and J by 1 base, with 8 bases between.

This clonotype is termed medium-sized (0.01 to 0.1%). The gene calls are TRBV29-1 and TRBJ2-2; TRBD2 agrees at 12 bases. Germline CDR1 and CDR2: SQVTM and ANQGSEA. The CDR3 is 15 amino acids. J was trimmed by 3 bases and V by 5 bases; bases with no gene match: 4. CDR3 DNA: TGCAGCGTTAGACTAGCGGGAGAGGACACCGGGGAGCTGTTTTTT. Encoded protein: CSVRLAGEDTGELFF.

This clonotype is deemed medium-sized. The chain uses TRBV7-2 and TRBJ2-7; the match to TRBD2 covers 8 bases. V lost 5 bases to trimming and J lost 12 bases; unmatched junction nucleotides: 12. The germline gives CDR1 SGHTA, CDR2 FQGNSA. This CDR3 spans 13 amino acids. This CDR3 is CASSPGLEARRYF. The CDR3 DNA follows: TGTGCCAGCAGCCCGGGACTAGAAGCCCGGCGGTACTTC.

Many counts were recorded for this clonotype. The chain couples TRBV7-2 to TRBJ2-3; D uncertain. The CDR3 runs to 13 residues. Germline V gives CDR1 SGHTA, CDR2 FQGNSA. V was shortened by 1 base and J by 4 bases, with 6 bases between the two germline ends. In nucleotides, the CDR3 is TGTGCCAGCAGCTTAGGGCCGGCAGATACGCAGTATTTT. It codes for CASSLGPADTQYF.

Ten or more counts support this clonotype. The chain combines TRBV7-3 with TRBJ2-3, with D perhaps matching TRBD2 (7 bases). The CDR3 has 14 residues. Germline V gene sequence: CDR1 SGHTA, CDR2 FQGTGA. Trimming cost V 2 bases and J 4 bases, with 10 bases left between them. This CDR3 reads CASSLAGASDTQYF. CDR3 coding DNA: TGTGCCAGCAGCTTAGCGGGGGCTTCAGATACGCAGTATTTT.

This clonotype was detected many times. The J gene is TRBJ2-3, the V gene TRBV20-1; 8 nucleotides align to TRBD2. The germline gives CDR1 DFQATT, CDR2 SNEGSKA (reference sequence). The CDR3 length is 14 residues. The ends lost 5 bases at V and 1 base at J; junction bases unmatched: 5. CDR3 residues: CSAQQTSGTDTQYF. CDR3 sequence (DNA): TGCAGTGCTCAACAGACTAGCGGCACAGATACGCAGTATTTT.

In this sample, this clonotype turned up a few times. A much larger clone is a single base away; this may be a read error. The V call is TRBV27, the J call TRBJ2-7; weak D call: TRBD1 (6 bases). Germline CDR1 and CDR2: MNHEY and SMNVEV (reference sequence). The CDR3 is made up of 15 amino acids. CDR3 nucleotides: TGTACCAGCCGCGAAGGGGGACCGAGCACCTACGAGCAGTACTTC. This codes for CTSREGGPSTYEQYF.

J is TRBJ2-3 and V is TRBV7-2; D might be TRBD1 or TRBD2, each matching 5 bases. The germline V gene has CDR1 SGHTA and CDR2 FQGNSA. This CDR3 region has 16 residues. Trimming removed 4 bases from V and 1 base from J, with 15 bases in between. The CDR3 DNA follows: TGTGCCAGCAGCTCAAGGGGACCTCAAGGCACAGATACGCAGTATTTT. Encoded protein: CASSSRGPQGTDTQYF.

This clonotype turned up a few times. The chain employs TRBV6-6 and TRBJ2-7; weak D call: TRBD2 (5 bases). V lost 2 bases, J lost 3 bases, and 8 bases lay in between. Germline V gene lookup returns CDR1 MNHNY and CDR2 SVGAGI (reference sequence). The CDR3 is made up of 13 amino acids. CDR3 protein: CASSYGGYYEQYF. The CDR3 DNA is TGTGCCAGCAGTTACGGCGGGTACTACGAGCAGTACTTC.

This clonotype has more than one count but fewer than ten. The chain joins TRBV28 to TRBJ1-5; 9 bases agree with TRBD1. This CDR3 region has 15 residues. Trimming at V came to 5 bases and at J to 6 bases, leaving 8 bases not matched to a gene. Germline assignment: CDR1 MDHEN and CDR2 SYDVKM. CDR3 DNA: TGTGCCAGCAGTGGGGAGGGACAGGGAAGTCAGCCCCAGCATTTT. Amino acid sequence: CASSGEGQGSQPQHF. Filled out from reference TRBV28 and TRBJ1-5, the complete variable domain reads DVKVTQSSRYLVKRTGEKVFLECVQDMDHENMFWYRQDPGLGLRLIYFSYDVKMKEKGDIPEGYSVSREKKERFSLILESASTNQTSMYLCASSGEGQGSQPQHFGDGTRLSIL.

Ten or more counts support this clonotype. The chain has TRBV7-9 and TRBJ2-4, with 7 bases lining up with TRBD2. In germline, CDR1 is SEHNR, CDR2 FQNEAQ (reference sequence). This CDR3 is 14 amino acids long. The V gene end was trimmed by 3 bases and the J gene end by 7 bases; junction bases not matched to a gene: 6. The CDR3 spells CASSFAGEGNIQYF. DNA of the CDR3: TGTGCCAGCAGCTTCGCGGGAGAAGGGAACATTCAGTACTTC.

The CDR3 is CASSVTSGRASGELFF. Here the CDR3 DNA reads TGTGCCAGCAGTGTAACTAGCGGGAGAGCTAGCGGGGAGCTGTTTTTT. The chain joins TRBV2 to TRBJ2-2; TRBD2 aligns across 11 bases. Germline V CDR1 and CDR2: SNHLY, FYNNEI. Unmatched junction bases numbered 8, after V lost 4 bases and J lost 7 bases. The CDR3 extends over 16 amino acids.

The V call is TRBV6-1, the J call TRBJ2-3; D is uncertain. The V end lost 8 bases, the J end lost 4 bases, and 13 bases lay between the germline ends. Germline CDR1 reads MNHNS; CDR2 reads SASEGT. The CDR3 has 13 amino acids. CDR3 region: CASGLLASDTQYF. The CDR3 coding sequence is TGTGCCAGCGGGCTTCTGGCGTCAGATACGCAGTATTTT.

On this clonotype: Given a much more abundant clone one base away, this may be a read error. CDR3 sequence reads: CASSQGGLAGGILYNEQFF. CDR3 nucleotide sequence: TGTGCCAGCAGCCAAGGTGGGCTAGCGGGAGGCATCCTCTACAATGAGCAGTTCTTC. The rearrangement joins TRBV3-1 to TRBJ2-1, with TRBD2 identical over 11 bases. V gave up 1 base and J gave up 3 bases; unmatched junction bases: 11. Germline V CDR1 and CDR2: LGHDT, YNNKEL (reference sequence). The CDR3 is 19 amino acids.

Ten or more counts support this clonotype. The rearrangement uses TRBV7-3 and TRBJ2-3; a weak D match, TRBD1 (6 bases). The V gene lost 4 bases and the J gene lost 3 bases, with 11 bases spanning the gap. CDR1 and CDR2 (germline): SGHTA, FQGTGA. The CDR3 is made up of 14 amino acids. This chain's CDR3 is CASSSQGWTDTQYF. The CDR3 DNA follows: TGTGCCAGCAGCTCACAGGGTTGGACAGATACGCAGTATTTT.

Ten or more counts support this clonotype. The genes are TRBV29-1 and TRBJ1-2; a possible D gene is TRBD1 (5 bases). CDR3 length: 12 residues. V shed 5 bases and J shed 8 bases, with 15 bases lying between them. Germline loops: CDR1 SQVTM, CDR2 ANQGSEA. The DNA of the CDR3 is TGCAGCGTTTTCCGGGGCCAAGGAGGCTACACCTTC. Protein sequence: CSVFRGQGGYTF.

This clonotype turned up a few times. The V call is TRBV6-2 or TRBV6-3, the J call TRBJ2-3; no firm D call. The germline gives CDR1 MNHEY, CDR2 SVGEGT. The CDR3 runs to 13 residues. Trimming took off 6 bases at V and 6 bases at J, with 13 bases between the two ends. The CDR3 nucleotides are TGTGCCAGCAGCCTAGTGACCTCGGATACGCAGTATTTT. It codes for CASSLVTSDTQYF.

In its sample, this clonotype was seen many times. The chain combines TRBV18 with TRBJ2-5, with 11 bases aligning to TRBD2. J gave up 4 bases and V 0 bases, and 4 bases lay outside the gene matches. Germline-derived CDR1 and CDR2 are KGHSH and LQKENI. The CDR3 spans 16 residues. The CDR3 region has the DNA TGTGCCAGCTCACCACCGGCGCTAGCGGGAGGAGAGACCCAGTACTTC. Its protein product is CASSPPALAGGETQYF.

Within the sample, this clonotype is medium-sized. V gene TRBV10-3 combines with J gene TRBJ2-3, with D perhaps TRBD1 (5 bases). Germline-derived CDR1 and CDR2 are ENHRY and SYGVKD. The V and J ends lost 2 bases and 2 bases respectively, with 8 bases between them. This CDR3 is built from 14 residues. CDR3 amino acids: CAISEPGFTDTQYF. DNA of the CDR3: TGTGCCATCAGTGAGCCAGGGTTCACAGATACGCAGTATTTT.

V usage is TRBV20-1 and J usage is TRBJ2-2; D is unresolved. Per germline, CDR1 DFQATT and CDR2 SNEGSKA (reference sequence). Trimming took off 5 bases at V and 7 bases at J, with 11 bases between the two ends. This CDR3 comprises 12 residues. CDR3 region: CSALQYGGELFF. CDR3 coding DNA: TGCAGTGCTTTGCAATATGGCGGGGAGCTGTTTTTT.

J is TRBJ2-2 and V is TRBV27; D ambiguous. The V and J ends lost 3 bases and 6 bases respectively, with 5 bases between them. This CDR3 spans 12 amino acids. In germline, CDR1 is MNHEY, CDR2 SMNVEV (reference sequence). CDR3: CASSLYPGELFF. The CDR3 nucleotides are TGTGCCAGCAGTTTGTACCCCGGGGAGCTGTTTTTT.

This clonotype came up many times. The V call is TRBV7-9, the J call TRBJ2-3, with 8 nucleotides matching TRBD2. CDR3 length: 16 amino acids. The germline gives CDR1 SEHNR, CDR2 FQNEAQ (reference sequence). V shed 3 bases and J 7 bases; nucleotides not matched to a gene: 12. CDR3: CASSLLWRGAGHTQYF. CDR3 sequence (DNA): TGTGCCAGCAGCTTGCTGTGGCGGGGGGCCGGCCATACGCAGTATTTT.